The 9 T cell receptor beta chains below come from one sample, sequenced in a study of blood T cells in healthy people across ages. Together with a sample-barcoded 5' primer, a J-beta primer mix was included in a second PCR lasting roughly 6 to 12 cycles. TCRdb ran MiXCR on the 5' RACE reads and lists one entry per CDR3 protein. The table includes 1.5 million to 2 million distinct CDR3 sequences, 28% detected once. Source material: blood. These receptors originate from a woman in her twenties or thirties in good health.

The chain couples TRBV7-3 to TRBJ2-3; D may be TRBD1 or TRBD2 (5 bases each). Germline V gene data show CDR1 as SGHTA and CDR2 as FQGTGA. V lost 3 bases, J lost 1 base, and 8 bases lay in between. The CDR3 covers 14 residues. CDR3 sequence reads: CASSFRDGTDTQYF. DNA for the CDR3: TGTGCCAGCAGCTTCCGGGACGGCACAGATACGCAGTATTTT.

This chain joins TRBV2 and TRBJ2-3, with D possibly called TRBD1 or TRBD2 (6 bases each). V was cut by 5 bases and J by 6 bases, with 15 bases left in between. Germline values: CDR1 SNHLY, CDR2 FYNNEI. The CDR3 loop spans 14 amino acids. DNA of the CDR3: TGTGCCAGCAGTACCCCTCCGGGGGCGGATACGCAGTATTTT. Translation: CASSTPPGADTQYF.

J is TRBJ2-1 and V is TRBV7-6; TRBD2 agrees at 7 bases. J gave up 10 bases and V 4 bases, and 16 bases lay outside the gene matches. There are 16 residues in the CDR3. Germline lookup yields CDR1 SGHVS and CDR2 FNYEAQ. The CDR3 reads CASSYGIAGPTYEQFF. The CDR3 DNA reads as TGTGCCAGCAGCTATGGGATAGCGGGTCCTACCTACGAGCAGTTCTTC.

The genes are TRBV20-1 and TRBJ1-2, with TRBD1 as a possible D gene (5 bases). The CDR3 covers 15 residues. Germline loops: CDR1 DFQATT, CDR2 SNEGSKA (reference sequence). The V gene lost 1 base and the J gene lost 4 bases, with 16 bases spanning the gap. CDR3 bases: TGCAGTGCTAGAGTTTCCGGGACGACCCCCTATGGCTACACCTTC. This gives the protein CSARVSGTTPYGYTF.

At least ten counts were recorded for this clonotype. The chain uses TRBV6-2 or TRBV6-3 and TRBJ2-7, with 8 bases fitting TRBD2. Trimming took 6 bases from V and 3 from J; bases not matched to a gene: 7. Germline lookup yields CDR1 MNHEY and CDR2 SVGEGT. This CDR3 is 14 amino acids long. CDR3 DNA: TGTGCCAGCAGACCCGGGACTAGAGTCTACGAGCAGTACTTC. Protein: CASRPGTRVYEQYF.

In this sample, this clonotype turned up a few times. CDR3 amino acids: CASSLGTGGKNIQYF. The CDR3 bases are TGTGCCAGCAGCTTGGGGACAGGGGGGAAAAACATTCAGTACTTC. J is TRBJ2-4 and V is TRBV5-5; 10 bases agree with TRBD1. The CDR3 has 15 residues. The V gene's germline CDR1 is SGHKS and CDR2 YYEKEE (reference sequence). J lost 4 bases, V lost 0 bases, and 1 base had no gene match.

V gene TRBV15 combines with J gene TRBJ1-1; no clear D. Germline CDR1 is LNHNV and CDR2 is YYDKDF (reference sequence). The germline V and J ends were trimmed by 3 bases and 5 bases, with 13 bases remaining between them. There are 14 residues in the CDR3. The CDR3 region is CATSRGRDGTEAFF. DNA for the CDR3: TGTGCCACCAGCAGGGGTAGGGATGGGACTGAAGCTTTCTTT.

This chain uses TRBV6-1 with TRBJ2-5; TRBD2 agrees at 11 bases. Germline CDR1 and CDR2: MNHNS and SASEGT. With V trimmed by 6 bases and J by 4 bases, 10 bases remained unmatched. The CDR3 runs 16 residues. Written as DNA, the CDR3 is TGTGCCAGCAGGGAGACCCCCGGACTAGCGGGAGAGACCCAGTACTTC. This gives the protein CASRETPGLAGETQYF.

About this clonotype: A read error may be the cause here, since a much bigger clone is one base away. The genes are TRBV4-2 and TRBJ2-3; 12 bases are a match to TRBD2. Germline V gene lookup returns CDR1 LGHNA and CDR2 YNFKEQ. This CDR3 is built from 18 residues. CDR3 sequence reads: CAGSPTGLAGGFADTQYF. The DNA of the CDR3 is TGTGCCGGCAGCCCCACCGGGCTAGCGGGGGGGTTTGCAGATACGCAGTATTTT.